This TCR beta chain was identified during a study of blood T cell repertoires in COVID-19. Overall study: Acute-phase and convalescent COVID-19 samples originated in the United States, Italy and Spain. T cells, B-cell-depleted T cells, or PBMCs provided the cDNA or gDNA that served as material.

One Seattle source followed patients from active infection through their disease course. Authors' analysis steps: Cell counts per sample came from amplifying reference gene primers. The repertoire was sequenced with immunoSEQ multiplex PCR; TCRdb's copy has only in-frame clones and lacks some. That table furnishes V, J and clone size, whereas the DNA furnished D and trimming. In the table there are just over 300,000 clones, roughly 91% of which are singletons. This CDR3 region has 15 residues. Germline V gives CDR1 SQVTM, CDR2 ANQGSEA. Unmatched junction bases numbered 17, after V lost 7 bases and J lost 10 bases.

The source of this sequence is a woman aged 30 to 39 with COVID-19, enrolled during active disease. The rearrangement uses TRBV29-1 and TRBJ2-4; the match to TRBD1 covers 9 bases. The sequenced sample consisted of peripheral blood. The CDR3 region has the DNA TGCAGCGACTTAGTCGGACTGGGTGGACAGGGGATTCAGTACTTC. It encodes CSDLVGLGGQGIQYF. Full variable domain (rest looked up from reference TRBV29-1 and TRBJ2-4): SAVISQKPSRDICQRGTSLTIQCQVDSQVTMMFWYRQQPGQSLTLIATANQGSEATYESGFVIDKFPISRPNLTFSTLTVSNMSPEDSSIYLCSDLVGLGGQGIQYFGAGTRLSVL.